A selection of T cell receptor beta chains follows, all from one sample in a study of blood T cells in healthy people across ages. Using its own MiXCR run on the 5' RACE reads, TCRdb lists one record per CDR3 protein. The table includes 600,000 to 850,000 distinct CDR3 sequences, about 42% detected once. Sequencing was done on a sample of blood. The receptors derive from a woman aged 60-75 years in good health. The CDR3 runs from the conserved cysteine through the conserved F or W. A D gene is named only where the DNA matches it firmly. Size tells how often a clone was seen (once, few, many) or the class of an expanded clone, and some rows leave it out.

V	J	D	length	size	CDR3	DNA
TRBV20-1	TRBJ2-5	TRBD2	16	NA	CSAPGLAGDAQETQYF	TGCAGTGCTCCCGGACTAGCGGGGGACGCCCAAGAGACCCAGTACTTC
TRBV27	TRBJ1-2	NA	17	NA	CASSPIQLGGSNYGYTF	TGTGCCAGCAGCCCAATCCAGTTAGGGGGGTCGAACTATGGCTACACCTTC
TRBV12-3/TRBV12-4	TRBJ2-5	NA	13	once	CAGGSTGPETQYF	TGTGCCGGCGGCAGTACAGGGCCAGAGACCCAGTACTTC
TRBV20-1	TRBJ2-5	NA	11	NA	CSARNGETQYF	TGCAGTGCTAGGAACGGAGAGACCCAGTACTTC
TRBV9	TRBJ2-7	NA	11	NA	CASSVGGEQYF	TGTGCCAGCAGCGTAGGGGGCGAGCAGTACTTC
TRBV7-2	TRBJ1-5	TRBD1	14	NA	CASSPQGGSQPQHF	TGTGCCAGCAGCCCACAGGGGGGGAGTCAGCCCCAGCATTTT
TRBV6-5	TRBJ2-1	NA	16	few	CATKRGWERVGNEQFF	TGTGCCACCAAACGGGGATGGGAAAGGGTGGGCAATGAGCAGTTCTTC
TRBV7-2	TRBJ2-4	NA	14	many	CASSPPVAKNIQYF	TGTGCCAGCAGCCCCCCTGTAGCCAAAAACATTCAGTACTTC
TRBV28	TRBJ2-7	NA	18	NA	CASSLGYSAGGSSYEQYF	TGTGCCAGCAGTTTAGGATATTCAGCAGGGGGGAGCTCCTACGAGCAGTACTTC
TRBV12-3/TRBV12-4	TRBJ1-1	NA	15	few	CASSPTGGLNTEAFF	TGTGCCAGCAGTCCCACCGGGGGGTTGAACACTGAAGCTTTCTTT
TRBV29-1	TRBJ2-2	NA	13	few	CSVRTVFPGELFF	TGCAGCGTTCGGACAGTATTTCCCGGGGAGCTGTTTTTT
TRBV29-1	TRBJ2-1	NA	12	few	CSVERGGGEQFF	TGCAGCGTTGAGAGGGGGGGGGGTGAGCAGTTCTTC
TRBV4-1	TRBJ1-4	TRBD1	21	NA	CASSQDQTSPRGSGGREKLFF	TGCGCCAGCAGCCAAGATCAAACCTCCCCCAGGGGGTCGGGGGGCAGGGAAAAACTGTTTTTT
TRBV7-8	TRBJ2-1	NA	14	NA	CASSPRRPTDEQFF	TGTGCCAGCAGCCCTAGACGGCCTACGGATGAGCAGTTCTTC
TRBV29-1	TRBJ1-4	NA	14	NA	CSVSRTGDNEKLFF	TGCAGCGTTAGCAGGACGGGAGATAATGAAAAACTGTTTTTT
TRBV12-5	TRBJ2-3	NA	11	NA	CASGLLNTQYF	TGTGCTAGTGGCCTTCTGAATACGCAGTATTTT
TRBV3-1	TRBJ2-5	NA	14	NA	CASSQDQQQETQYF	TGTGCCAGCAGCCAAGATCAGCAACAAGAGACCCAGTACTTC